This TCR beta chain was profiled in a study of blood T cell repertoires in COVID-19 (dated by TCRdb to about 2020). With respect to the entire study: The collaborator samples originated in the United States, Italy and Spain and spanned the acute and convalescent phases of COVID-19. The prospective study material was composed of cDNA or gDNA derived from T cells, B-cell-depleted T cells, or PBMCs. The dataset comprised deeply sampled blood TCRbeta repertoires from subjects exposed to, actively infected with, or recovered from COVID-19. The repertoires were released in a freely available public database meant as a resource for research on the immune response to SARS-CoV-2. Samples came from the ongoing ImmuneRACE study (first 160 participants) plus 1,254 subjects from 6 global collaborators. Sample metadata almost always included a de-identified subject ID, COVID-19 status, age in years and sex. Where HLA class I and class II types were available, the types were taken from metadata supplied by the sample provider, not from assay-based typing. The paper's findings and limits, for the study overall: How much clinical and demographic metadata was included differed by source and by participant, and the metadata was provided uncurated.

Details on this clone: Its target antigen remains unknown. No base quality information exists; no much larger clone differs at one position. Distinct nucleotide sequences in the sample also encode this CDR3.

The collaborating institutions used their own protocols to collect whole blood in K2EDTA tubes. Collaborator samples were shipped for TCRbeta analysis as frozen whole blood, isolated PBMCs, or DNA extracted from either sample type. TCRbeta CDR3 regions were amplified from genomic DNA by means of the immunoSEQ Assay, a bias-controlled multiplex PCR. The authors' pipeline ran thus. Nucleated cell counts per sample were estimated from amplification of reference gene primers within the assay. Sequence reads were collapsed and filtered to measure the absolute abundance of every unique TCRbeta CDR3 rearrangement. For each sample, productive Simpson clonality was calculated as the square root of Simpson's diversity index over productive rearrangements. The immuneACCESS repertoire file appears here via TCRdb, limited to in-frame rearrangements. These files lack a portion of the clones; in checked studies, under half of the deficit traces to unresolved V genes, and the cause of the others is not known. Clone size and V and J calls were adopted from that table, with D and trimming inferred from the DNA. For this sample there are under 150,000 clones; more than 75% appear just once. 3.4% of the sample goes to the ten largest clones.

V is trimmed back by 6 bases and J by 4 bases, and the junction contains 8 bases that no gene match accounts for. Reading from cysteine to phenylalanine, the CDR3 counts 14 amino acids. Only the CDR3 part of the read is kept: 42 bases, read in frame from the first base. CDR1 MNHEY and CDR2 SVGAGI were looked up in the germline V gene. The clonotype comes from a man in his forties or fifties with acute or convalescent COVID-19. The sample consisted of peripheral blood. The rearranged chain carries TRBV6-5 and TRBJ2-7; 8 nucleotides in the junction match TRBD1. The encoded CDR3 is CASSRSGGSYEQYF. At the DNA level, the sequence is TGTGCCAGCAGCCGATCAGGGGGCAGTTACGAGCAGTACTTC.